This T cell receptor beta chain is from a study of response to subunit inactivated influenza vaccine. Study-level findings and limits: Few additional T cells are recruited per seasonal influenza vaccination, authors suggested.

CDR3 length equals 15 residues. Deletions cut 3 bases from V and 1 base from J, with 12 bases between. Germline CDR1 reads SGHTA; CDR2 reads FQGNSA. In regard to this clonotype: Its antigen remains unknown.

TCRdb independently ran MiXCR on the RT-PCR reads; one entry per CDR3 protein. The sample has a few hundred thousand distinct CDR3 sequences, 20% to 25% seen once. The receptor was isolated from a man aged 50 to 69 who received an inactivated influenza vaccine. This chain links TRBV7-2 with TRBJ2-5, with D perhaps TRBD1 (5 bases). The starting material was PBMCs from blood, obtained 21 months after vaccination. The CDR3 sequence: CASSFLRGPQETQYF. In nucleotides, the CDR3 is TGTGCCAGCAGCTTTCTAAGGGGCCCCCAAGAGACCCAGTACTTC.